The 18 T cell receptor beta chains below come from one sample, sequenced in a study of blood T cells in healthy people across ages (dated by TCRdb to the mid-2010s). The method was 5' RACE. The run used an Illumina HiSeq 2500. A second PCR of about 7 to 12 cycles was performed with a sample-barcoded 5' primer and a J-beta primer mix. TCRdb trimmed public reads at Q25 via fastp, called clones via MiXCR and kept in-frame beta chains. For every CDR3 protein sequence, its rows merge into one entry that carries the most common genes and DNA. Recorded for this sample are hundreds of thousands of distinct CDR3 sequences; 40% to 45% of them occurred a single time. The top ten clones comprise around 20% of the sample. The sequencing sample was made of blood. The origin of the receptors is an older woman in good health.

This sequence joins TRBV7-2 and TRBJ2-4; D possibly matches TRBD1 or TRBD2 (5 bases each). The better agreement between TRBJ2-7 and the DNA end casts doubt on the J call. CDR3 length: 15 amino acids. Germline loops: CDR1 SGHTA, CDR2 FQGNSA. The CDR3 DNA follows: TGTGCCAGCAGCTCCTCCGGGACGTTAACCTACGAGCAGTACTTC. Its protein product is CASSSSGTLTYEQYF.

The chain recombines TRBV4-2 with TRBJ2-7; D possibly corresponds to TRBD1 (6 bases). There are 16 residues in the CDR3. V dropped 0 bases and J dropped 3 bases, with 15 bases sitting between them. The germline V gene encodes CDR1 LGHNA and CDR2 YNFKEQ. CDR3 coding DNA: TGTGCCAGCAGCCAAGATAAAGTGACAGGAGTCTACGAGCAGTACTTC. Translating gives CASSQDKVTGVYEQYF.

This clonotype was counted only a few times. This rearrangement joins TRBV7-9 to TRBJ2-5, with a tentative D call TRBD2 (5 bases). Trimming pared 10 bases from V and 5 bases from J, leaving 8 bases between. There are 10 residues in the CDR3. Germline V gene lookup returns CDR1 SEHNR and CDR2 FQNEAQ (reference sequence). CDR3 amino acids: CAITGETQYF. DNA for the CDR3: TGTGCCATAACGGGGGAGACCCAGTACTTC.

This clonotype was seen only once. The genes are TRBV10-3 and TRBJ2-3, with 7 bases lining up with TRBD2. CDR3 length equals 14 residues. Germline-derived CDR1 and CDR2 are ENHRY and SYGVKD. Trimming took 11 bases from V and 1 from J; bases not matched to a gene: 9. The chain's CDR3 is CAVGGGSGTDTQYF. The CDR3 DNA sequence: TGTGCCGTCGGCGGCGGGAGTGGCACAGATACGCAGTATTTT.

The CDR3: CASSYSDGSPYEQYF. CDR3 DNA: TGTGCCAGCAGTTACTCGGATGGCAGCCCCTACGAGCAGTACTTC. The chain recombines TRBV6-6 with TRBJ2-7, with D hard to call. The CDR3 covers 15 residues. Per the germline V gene, CDR1 is MNHNY and CDR2 is SVGAGI (reference sequence). Trimming cost V 0 bases and J 2 bases, with 11 bases left between them.

On this clonotype itself: The conserved final phenylalanine or tryptophan is absent from the CDR3, which likely points to a read error. It is unclear where the CDR3 begins or ends on the DNA, so no DNA is shown, and the CDR3 is as TCRdb lists it. V is TRBV6-6 and J is TRBJ2-1; the D segment call TRBD1 is taken from the table without a DNA check. The CDR3 is 15 amino acids long, termini counted. CDR1 and CDR2 (germline): MNHNY, SVGAGI (reference sequence). The CDR3 protein is CASRGDRVYGYTFGS.

This chain connects TRBV9 to TRBJ2-4, with 7 positions matching TRBD1. The DNA end lines up better with TRBJ2-7; the J call may be wrong. Germline assignment: CDR1 SGDLS and CDR2 YYNGEE. The CDR3 is 14 residues long. DNA of the CDR3: TGTGCCAGCAGCCCCCAGGGACAGATTTACGAGCAGTACTTC. The encoded protein is CASSPQGQIYEQYF.

V is TRBV6-2 or TRBV6-3 and J is TRBJ2-5; 12 nucleotides align to TRBD2. Germline V CDR1 and CDR2: MNHEY, SVGEGT. This CDR3 comprises 14 residues. Trimming cost V 8 bases and J 2 bases; bases outside gene matches: 3. CDR3 DNA sequence: TGTGCCAGCCGGACTAGCGGGAAACAAGAGACCCAGTACTTC. The encoded protein is CASRTSGKQETQYF.

This clonotype was counted between two and nine times. V usage is TRBV6-5 and J usage is TRBJ1-1; D gene ambiguous. This CDR3 has 15 residues. The germline gives CDR1 MNHEY, CDR2 SVGAGI. Trimming removed 7 bases from V and 3 bases from J, with 18 bases in between. The DNA of the CDR3 is TGTGCCAGCACTGGGATGGCAGACACTCACACTGAAGCTTTCTTT. Its protein product is CASTGMADTHTEAFF.

This clonotype was picked up many times. The V gene is TRBV29-1, the J gene TRBJ2-1, with 7 bases lining up with TRBD2. The CDR3 has 11 amino acids. V shed 4 bases and J 6 bases; nucleotides not matched to a gene: 0. The germline CDR1 and CDR2 sequences are SQVTM and ANQGSEA. CDR3 amino acids: CSVGGGNEQFF. Written as DNA, the CDR3 is TGCAGCGTTGGGGGGGGCAATGAGCAGTTCTTC.

The sample holds a few counts of this clonotype. This chain links TRBV6-5 with TRBJ2-3; D is perhaps TRBD1 or TRBD2 (5 bases each). Germline CDR1 is MNHEY and CDR2 is SVGAGI. V lost 0 bases to trimming and J lost 2 bases, with 9 bases between them. The CDR3 contains 15 residues. CDR3 in DNA: TGTGCCAGCAGTTACTCGGGGGAACCCACAGATACGCAGTATTTT. This encodes CASSYSGEPTDTQYF.

CDR3 sequence reads: CASSLDRATEAFF. The CDR3 region has the DNA TGCGCCAGCAGCCTAGACAGGGCCACTGAAGCTTTCTTT. The V and J genes are TRBV4-1 and TRBJ1-1, with 7 positions matching TRBD1. V dropped 4 bases and J dropped 4; count of bases not matched to a gene: 3. Looked up from germline, CDR1 is MGHRA and CDR2 is YSYEKL. The CDR3 length is 13 residues.

The chain combines TRBV11-2 with TRBJ2-1, with D maybe TRBD2 (5 bases). Between the trimmed V and J ends, which lost 4 bases and 0 bases, there was a span of 10 bases. Germline V gene lookup returns CDR1 SGHAT and CDR2 FQNNGV. There are 15 residues in the CDR3. This CDR3 reads CASSSDFSSYNEQFF. The CDR3 DNA is TGTGCCAGCAGCTCGGACTTCTCCTCCTACAATGAGCAGTTCTTC.

This sequence joins TRBV20-1 and TRBJ2-3, with 7 bases identical to TRBD1. This CDR3 spans 18 amino acids. The trim removed 0 bases at V and 3 bases at J, leaving 15 bases unmatched. Germline CDR1 DFQATT, CDR2 SNEGSKA (reference sequence). CDR3 sequence: CSARDLGLSRGPTDTQYF. The CDR3, as DNA: TGCAGTGCTAGAGATCTGGGGCTTTCAAGGGGGCCGACAGATACGCAGTATTTT.

This clonotype was detected a few times. This chain joins TRBV20-1 and TRBJ2-3; 10 bases align to TRBD2. The germline CDR1 and CDR2 sequences are DFQATT and SNEGSKA (reference sequence). V lost 5 bases and J lost 0; bases outside the gene matches: 5. The CDR3 is 15 amino acids. As DNA, the CDR3 is TGCAGTGCTTCCCGGACTAGCGGTAGCACAGATACGCAGTATTTT. Encoded protein: CSASRTSGSTDTQYF.

The table lists this clonotype with a few counts. The J gene is TRBJ2-1, the V gene TRBV24-1; 9 nucleotides agree with TRBD2. The germline V gene encodes CDR1 KGHDR and CDR2 SFDVKD. V shed 6 bases and J 2 bases; nucleotides not matched to a gene: 4. This CDR3 has 15 amino acids. The CDR3 sequence is CATSPSGDPYNEQFF. The CDR3 region has the DNA TGTGCCACCAGTCCTAGCGGGGACCCCTACAATGAGCAGTTCTTC.

The chain uses TRBV6-5 and TRBJ2-1; 10 bases align to TRBD2. Germline-derived CDR1 and CDR2 are MNHEY and SVGAGI. This CDR3 region has 17 residues. The V and J ends lost 2 bases and 2 bases, in that order; junction bases with no gene match: 6. In DNA, the CDR3 is TGTGCCAGCAGTTACGGGGGAGCGGGGGGGCCCTACAATGAGCAGTTCTTC. Protein: CASSYGGAGGPYNEQFF.

Comments on this clonotype: One junction end does not reproduce the germline sequence, and a read error may be involved. In DNA, the CDR3 is TGTGTCAGCTCACCACCGGGACTAGCGGGAGGGCAGTACTTC. Amino acid sequence: CVSSPPGLAGGQYF. This rearrangement joins TRBV18 to TRBJ2-7, with 15 nucleotides matching TRBD2. The CDR3 runs to 14 residues. Germline lookup yields CDR1 KGHSH and CDR2 LQKENI.